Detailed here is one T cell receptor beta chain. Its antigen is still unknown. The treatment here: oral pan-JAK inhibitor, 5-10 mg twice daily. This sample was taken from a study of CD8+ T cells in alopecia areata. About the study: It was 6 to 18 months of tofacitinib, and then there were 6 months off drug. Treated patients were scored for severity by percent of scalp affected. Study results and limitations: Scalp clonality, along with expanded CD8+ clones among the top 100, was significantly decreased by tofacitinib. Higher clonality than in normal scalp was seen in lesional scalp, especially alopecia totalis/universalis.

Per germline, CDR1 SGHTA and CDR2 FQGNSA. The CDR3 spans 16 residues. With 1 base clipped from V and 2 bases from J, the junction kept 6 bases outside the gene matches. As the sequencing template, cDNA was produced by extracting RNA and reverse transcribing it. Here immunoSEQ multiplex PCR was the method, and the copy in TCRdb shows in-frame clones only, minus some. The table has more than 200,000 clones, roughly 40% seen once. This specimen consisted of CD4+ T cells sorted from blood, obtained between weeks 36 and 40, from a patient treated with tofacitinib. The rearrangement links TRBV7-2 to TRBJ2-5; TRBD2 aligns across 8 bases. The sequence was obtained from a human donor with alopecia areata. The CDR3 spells CASSLGGTRPQETQYF. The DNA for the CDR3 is TGTGCCAGCAGCTTAGGAGGGACTAGACCTCAAGAGACCCAGTACTTC.